This T cell receptor beta chain originates from a study of Tregs in tolerant kidney transplant recipients. The wider study: Mixed chimerism was transient after nonmyeloablative marrow transplants from related graft donors.

Germline V gene data show CDR1 as SNHLY and CDR2 as FYNNEI. With 3 bases clipped from V and 6 bases from J, the junction kept 7 bases outside the gene matches. The CDR3 runs 14 residues. The protocol was immunoSEQ multiplex PCR, while the TCRdb copy is restricted to in-frame clones and leaves out a portion. The sample has 100,000 to 120,000 clones, 90% seen once. This sequence originates from a human donor who received a combined kidney and bone marrow transplant. Source: CD4+ T cells from blood, taken before the transplant. The chain combines TRBV2 with TRBJ1-2, with 7 bases matching TRBD1. CDR3 sequence reads: CASSDYKQGDGYTF. The CDR3 DNA is TGTGCCAGCAGTGATTATAAGCAGGGGGATGGCTACACCTTC. Based on the CDR3 plus reference TRBV2 and TRBJ1-2, the full variable domain is EPEVTQTPSHQVTQMGQEVILRCVPISNHLYFYWYRQILGQKVEFLVSFYNNEISEKSEIFDDQFSVERPDGSNFTLKIRSTKLEDSAMYFCASSDYKQGDGYTFGSGTRLTVV.